This TCR beta chain was captured in a study of blood T cells in healthy people across ages. General study points: The long-lived group displayed more naive CD4+ cells, plus higher diversity, than the aged donors did.

Total RNA amounts of at least 5 micrograms were extracted per sample. With regard to this clonotype: Its target is unknown.

The use of a sample-barcoded 5' primer and a J-beta primer mix characterized a second PCR of roughly 7 to 11 cycles. One entry per CDR3 protein, called by TCRdb with MiXCR from the 5' RACE reads. The repertoire includes around 1,900,000 distinct CDR3 sequences, approximately 40% of them detected once, and 23% sits in the top ten. The CDR3 is 14 amino acids. CDR1 is SGHDT and CDR2 is YYEEEE in the germline V gene. The ends were cut back, 3 bases at V and 3 bases at J, with 13 bases in the middle. Sequencing was performed on blood. The sequence was collected from a human donor in good health. The chain has TRBV5-6 and TRBJ2-7; a possible D gene is TRBD2 (6 bases). The CDR3 loop is CASSSTERVYEQYF. The CDR3 nucleotides are TGTGCCAGCAGCTCGACCGAGCGGGTCTACGAGCAGTACTTC.